Below are 15 T cell receptor beta chains sequenced from a single sample in a study of cytomegalovirus exposure and HLA in healthy donors. PCR employed 60 Vbeta and 13 Jbeta primers. The method was immunoSEQ multiplex PCR; TCRdb's version includes in-frame clones alone and lacks a portion of them. The sample has under 200,000 clones, around 80% seen once; the top ten hold around 1.9%. What was sequenced was PBMCs. The receptors were gathered from a man between 40 and 49 years old in good health and CMV-seronegative.

The gene calls are TRBV4-2 and TRBJ2-5; D call uncertain. The CDR3 consists of 12 residues. Germline lookup yields CDR1 LGHNA and CDR2 YNFKEQ. V was pared by 5 bases and J by 5 bases, with 9 bases between. CDR3 amino acids: CASSFERETQYF. The CDR3 nucleotides are TGTGCCAGCAGCTTCGAGAGGGAGACCCAGTACTTC.

CDR3 protein: CAIMSPEVGNTIYF. The CDR3 nucleotides read TGTGCCATCATGTCGCCGGAGGTTGGAAACACCATATATTTT. The V gene is TRBV10-3, the J gene TRBJ1-3; D gene uncertain. The V end lost 7 bases, the J end lost 3 bases, and 13 bases lay between the germline ends. Per the germline V gene, CDR1 is ENHRY and CDR2 is SYGVKD. The CDR3 spans 14 residues.

The V gene is TRBV19, the J gene TRBJ2-5; 7 nucleotides match TRBD1. Judging by the DNA end, TRBJ2-7 fits better; the J call may be wrong. The CDR3 is made up of 16 amino acids. CDR1 and CDR2 from the germline V gene are LNHDA and SQIVND (reference sequence). In nucleotides, the CDR3 is TGTGCCAGTAGAGGGTGGGGGACAGTGAGCTCCTACGAGCAGTACTTC. Its translation is CASRGWGTVSSYEQYF.

This clone was counted a single time. This chain joins TRBV29-1 and TRBJ1-1; D call uncertain. Per germline, CDR1 SQVTM and CDR2 ANQGSEA. The V end lost 4 bases, the J end lost 1 base, and 13 bases lay between the germline ends. This CDR3 has 14 residues. For the CDR3, the DNA is TGCAGCGTTGGGTCCTTACAACCGAACACTGAAGCTTTCTTT. Translated: CSVGSLQPNTEAFF.

The chain recombines TRBV5-1 with TRBJ2-3; 12 bases are a match to TRBD2. Germline loops: CDR1 SGHRS, CDR2 YFSETQ. J lost 1 base, V lost 3 bases, and 9 bases had no gene match. The CDR3 is 18 amino acids. The CDR3 DNA reads TGCGCCAGCAGCTGGGGGACTAGCGGGCCCCGAGGCACAGATACGCAGTATTTT. Amino acids: CASSWGTSGPRGTDTQYF.

The rearrangement links TRBV18 to TRBJ1-5; 7 bases line up with TRBD1. This CDR3 is 16 amino acids long. Germline V gene data show CDR1 as KGHSH and CDR2 as LQKENI. The V segment lost 1 base and the J segment 0 bases; nucleotides outside the gene matches: 3. The CDR3 here is CASSPRQGNSNQPQHF. The CDR3 DNA reads TGTGCCAGCTCACCACGACAGGGAAATAGCAATCAGCCCCAGCATTTT.

This chain connects TRBV6-5 to TRBJ2-7; D is possibly TRBD1 (6 bases). Germline CDR1 reads MNHEY; CDR2 reads SVGAGI. V gave up 6 bases and J gave up 2 bases, with 14 bases separating them. This CDR3 comprises 14 residues. The CDR3 nucleotides read TGTGCCAGCAGCCGCGCAGGGGTCCCCTACGAGCAGTACTTC. It codes for CASSRAGVPYEQYF.

The chain couples TRBV5-1 to TRBJ2-5, with 10 bases aligning to TRBD1. The CDR3 is 16 residues long. J lost 2 bases, V lost 4 bases, and 8 bases had no gene match. Germline CDR1 is SGHRS and CDR2 is YFSETQ. CDR3 sequence (DNA): TGCGCCAGCAGCCTGCCCGGACAGGGGGGACAAGAGACCCAGTACTTC. It is translated as CASSLPGQGGQETQYF.

Of note for this clone: One end of the junction fails to match germline, which may point to a read error. The chain has TRBV7-9 and TRBJ2-7; 7 bases align to TRBD1. The CDR3 sequence is 15 residues long. CDR1 and CDR2 (germline): SEHNR, FQNEAQ (reference sequence). The CDR3 protein is CSSSPTGALRNEQYF. The CDR3 coding sequence is TGTTCCAGCAGCCCAACAGGGGCCCTGAGGAACGAGCAGTACTTC.

The chain is built from TRBV4-2 and TRBJ2-1; the match to TRBD2 covers 9 bases. Germline-derived CDR1 and CDR2 are LGHNA and YNFKEQ. Trimming removed 2 bases from V and 1 base from J; junction bases left unmatched: 12. CDR3 size: 19 residues. The CDR3: CASSQPSRRTSESYNEQFF. The DNA of the CDR3 is TGTGCCAGCAGCCAACCTAGTCGAAGGACTAGCGAATCCTACAATGAGCAGTTCTTC.

J is TRBJ2-1 and V is TRBV9; 8 nucleotides line up with TRBD1. From germline, CDR1 is SGDLS and CDR2 YYNGEE. V shed 3 bases, J shed 0 bases, and the junction held 2 bases outside the gene matches. The CDR3 covers 15 residues. CDR3 DNA: TGTGCCAGCAGCGACAGGGGGGTCTCCTACAATGAGCAGTTCTTC. Its protein product is CASSDRGVSYNEQFF.

This chain connects TRBV13 to TRBJ2-7; 13 bases are a match to TRBD2. The J segment lost 3 bases and the V segment lost 4 bases, leaving 3 bases of the junction unmatched. Per germline, CDR1 PRHDT and CDR2 FYEKMQ (reference sequence). This CDR3 has 15 amino acids. The CDR3 reads CASSSGLAGIYEQYF. In DNA form, the CDR3 reads TGTGCCAGCAGCTCGGGACTAGCGGGGATCTACGAGCAGTACTTC.

The rearrangement links TRBV9 to TRBJ2-7; 7 bases line up with TRBD2. This CDR3 is 15 amino acids long. Losses at the gene ends were 0 bases for V and 3 bases for J; bases not matched to a gene: 6. Germline V gene data show CDR1 as SGDLS and CDR2 as YYNGEE. The CDR3 sequence: CASSVGKRDHYEQYF. As DNA, the CDR3 is TGTGCCAGCAGCGTAGGAAAGCGGGACCACTACGAGCAGTACTTC.

The V call is TRBV19, the J call TRBJ2-4; 13 positions agree with TRBD2. Germline V gene data show CDR1 as LNHDA and CDR2 as SQIVND (reference sequence). CDR3 length: 16 amino acids. The ends lost 9 bases at V and 1 base at J; junction bases unmatched: 6. The CDR3 spells CASRTSGRLAKNIQYF. The CDR3 DNA sequence: TGTGCCAGCAGGACTAGCGGGAGATTGGCCAAAAACATTCAGTACTTC. Full variable domain (rest looked up from reference TRBV19 and TRBJ2-4): DGGITQSPKYLFRKEGQNVTLSCEQNLNHDAMYWYRQDPGQGLRLIYYSQIVNDFQKGDIAEGYSVSREKKESFPLTVTSAQKNPTAFYLCASRTSGRLAKNIQYFGAGTRLSVL.

The CDR3 loop reads CASLGTSGFYF. The CDR3 bases are TGTGCCAGCCTGGGGACTAGCGGTTTCTACTTC. The genes are TRBV11-3 and TRBJ2-7; TRBD2 agrees at 11 bases. J gave up 13 bases and V 8 bases, and 7 bases lay outside the gene matches. CDR1 and CDR2 from the germline V gene are SGHNT and YENEEA. CDR3 length: 11 amino acids.